This TCR beta chain appears in the sequencing data of a study of blood T cells in healthy people across ages. A J-beta primer mix and a sample-barcoded 5' primer were used in a second PCR of about 6 to 12 cycles. TCRdb re-derived calls from the 5' RACE reads in MiXCR, one entry per CDR3 protein. The table has 1.2 million to 1.5 million distinct CDR3 sequences, approximately 42% seen once. The authors extracted at least 5.5 micrograms of total RNA per sample. Specimen: blood. This receptor was identified in a woman between 18 and 29 years old in good health.

CDR3 DNA: TGTGCCAGCAGACCGACTAGCGGGGGGGCCGGTGAGCAGTTCTTC. Its translation: CASRPTSGGAGEQFF. The V and J genes are TRBV7-8 and TRBJ2-1; 14 bases match TRBD2. The germline gives CDR1 SGHVS, CDR2 FQNEAQ. This CDR3 spans 15 amino acids. V was clipped by 6 bases and J by 9 bases; unmatched bases: 7.